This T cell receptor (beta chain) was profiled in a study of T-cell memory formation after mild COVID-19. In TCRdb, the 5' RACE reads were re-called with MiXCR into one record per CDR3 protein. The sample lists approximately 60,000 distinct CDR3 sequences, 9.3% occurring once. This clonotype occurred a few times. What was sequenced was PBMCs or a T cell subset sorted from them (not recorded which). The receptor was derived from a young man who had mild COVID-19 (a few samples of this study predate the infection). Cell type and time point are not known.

CDR3 loop: CASSLERGTEAFF. CDR3 sequence (DNA): TGTGCCAGCAGCTTAGAGAGGGGGACTGAAGCTTTCTTT. The chain employs TRBV7-3 and TRBJ1-1; the D gene is possibly TRBD1 (6 bases). CDR3 length: 13 amino acids. V was cut by 2 bases and J by 5 bases, with 9 bases left in between. Germline CDR1 reads SGHTA; CDR2 reads FQGTGA.